Following are 17 T cell receptor beta chains from one sample sequenced in a study of T cell responses to AZD1222 COVID-19 vaccine. Data came from immunoSEQ multiplex PCR; TCRdb stores just in-frame clones and leaves some out. The profile shows 150,000 or so clones, 75% to 90% of them singletons. Material: peripheral blood, obtained 28 days after the second dose of the MenACWY control vaccine. Receptors were obtained from an adult who received the MenACWY meningococcal vaccine as a control.

The CDR3: CARQDTHYGYTF. The DNA of the CDR3 is TGTGCCAGACAGGACACCCACTATGGCTACACCTTC. The rearrangement links TRBV2 to TRBJ1-2; a possible D gene is TRBD1 (5 bases). V was pared by 9 bases and J by 3 bases, with 11 bases between. This CDR3 spans 12 amino acids. CDR1 and CDR2 (germline): SNHLY, FYNNEI.

The chain is built from TRBV29-1 and TRBJ2-1; TRBD2 matches 10 bases. The CDR3 has 16 residues. Looked up from germline, CDR1 is SQVTM and CDR2 is ANQGSEA. V shed 6 bases, J shed 0 bases, and the junction held 8 bases outside the gene matches. This chain's CDR3 is CSVTSGEEGSYNEQFF. For the CDR3, the DNA is TGCAGCGTAACTAGCGGGGAGGAGGGCTCCTACAATGAGCAGTTCTTC.

This clone was counted a few times. The V call is TRBV10-1, the J call TRBJ2-1, with 12 positions matching TRBD2. CDR1 is WNHNN, CDR2 SYGVQD, per germline (reference sequence). The trim removed 6 bases at V and 4 bases at J, leaving 1 base unmatched. The CDR3 loop spans 14 amino acids. The CDR3 sequence: CASSGLAGYNEQFF. The DNA for the CDR3 is TGCGCCAGCAGCGGACTAGCGGGATACAATGAGCAGTTCTTC.

This rearrangement joins TRBV10-3 to TRBJ2-7; D not certain. The V end lost 0 bases, the J end lost 3 bases, and 6 bases lay between the germline ends. Germline V gene sequence: CDR1 ENHRY, CDR2 SYGVKD. CDR3 length equals 13 residues. The CDR3 DNA reads TGTGCCATCAGTGAGTCGAAGTTCTACGAGCAGTACTTC. Translated: CAISESKFYEQYF.

This clone has a handful of counts. V gene TRBV10-2 combines with J gene TRBJ2-2; no clear D gene. CDR1 WSHSY and CDR2 SAAADI come from the germline V gene. V was pared by 6 bases and J by 5 bases, with 13 bases between. The CDR3 covers 14 residues. The DNA for the CDR3 is TGCGCCAGCAGACCCCCCCGCGCTACCGGGGAGCTGTTTTTT. This translates into CASRPPRATGELFF.

The rearrangement uses TRBV10-3 and TRBJ2-1; D is ambiguous. The CDR3 is 13 residues long. From germline, CDR1 is ENHRY and CDR2 SYGVKD. The V and J ends lost 11 bases and 9 bases respectively, with 20 bases between them. CDR3 DNA: TGTGCCGCAGCCAAGACTGGAGTTGGTGAGCAGTTCTTC. It is translated as CAAAKTGVGEQFF.

This clone was found once. The rearrangement links TRBV28 to TRBJ1-2, with D possibly TRBD1 on 6 matching bases. This CDR3 region has 13 residues. Germline lookup yields CDR1 MDHEN and CDR2 SYDVKM. Deletions cut 5 bases from V and 3 bases from J, with 10 bases between. The chain's CDR3 is CASSNTGYYGYTF. CDR3 nucleotide sequence: TGTGCCAGCAGTAACACAGGGTACTATGGCTACACCTTC.

In this sample, this clone turned up a few times. V gene TRBV5-1 combines with J gene TRBJ1-1, with a weak D call TRBD1 (5 bases). CDR1 and CDR2 from the germline V gene are SGHRS and YFSETQ. V was pared by 1 base and J by 6 bases, with 19 bases between. CDR3 length: 16 residues. The CDR3, as DNA: TGCGCCAGCAGCTTGCAACAGGACCTTATTGGCGCTGAAGCTTTCTTT. It is translated as CASSLQQDLIGAEAFF.

This chain links TRBV28 with TRBJ1-2; D unclear. V dropped 5 bases and J dropped 5 bases, with 3 bases sitting between them. CDR3 length equals 10 residues. Germline assignment: CDR1 MDHEN and CDR2 SYDVKM. The CDR3 spells CASSSYGYTF. The CDR3 DNA reads as TGTGCCAGCAGTAGTTATGGCTACACCTTC.

Here the CDR3 DNA reads TGTGCCAGCAGCTTCAGAGATACGCAGTATTTT. Protein sequence: CASSFRDTQYF. This sequence joins TRBV7-8 and TRBJ2-3; D call uncertain. The CDR3 contains 11 residues. Trimming shortened V by 3 bases and J by 5 bases, and 3 bases separated the two germline ends. Per germline, CDR1 SGHVS and CDR2 FQNEAQ.

This rearrangement joins TRBV5-1 to TRBJ1-1, with D possibly matching TRBD1 (5 bases). Looked up from germline, CDR1 is SGHRS and CDR2 is YFSETQ. The length of the CDR3 is 15 residues. V gave up 4 bases and J gave up 1 base, with 14 bases separating them. DNA for the CDR3: TGCGCCAGCAGCCGGGCGGGTGGGGCGAACACTGAAGCTTTCTTT. Encoded protein: CASSRAGGANTEAFF.

The chain recombines TRBV10-3 with TRBJ2-1, with D tentatively TRBD1 or TRBD2 (5 bases each). CDR3 length: 12 amino acids. The germline V gene has CDR1 ENHRY and CDR2 SYGVKD. Trimming pared 4 bases from V and 7 bases from J, leaving 8 bases between. This CDR3 is CAISGDPNEQFF. Written as DNA, the CDR3 is TGTGCCATCAGTGGGGACCCGAATGAGCAGTTCTTC.

The V gene is TRBV6-5, the J gene TRBJ2-1; D is perhaps TRBD1 or TRBD2 (5 bases each). The CDR3 totals 15 residues. V was cut by 5 bases and J by 6 bases, with 17 bases left in between. The germline V gene encodes CDR1 MNHEY and CDR2 SVGAGI. This CDR3 reads CASSPAGATSNEQFF. The DNA of the CDR3 is TGTGCCAGCAGTCCCGCCGGGGCGACTTCCAATGAGCAGTTCTTC.

The rearrangement joins TRBV4-3 to TRBJ2-2; 8 bases map to TRBD1. Losses at the gene ends were 8 bases for V and 7 bases for J; bases not matched to a gene: 9. The CDR3 loop spans 14 amino acids. CDR1 LGHNA and CDR2 YSLEER come from the germline V gene. Here the CDR3 DNA reads TGCGCCAGCGGACCGACAGGGGTGGGCGGGGAGCTGTTTTTT. Its translation is CASGPTGVGGELFF.

The chain uses TRBV19 and TRBJ1-5; 7 nucleotides agree with TRBD1. The length of the CDR3 is 15 residues. Trimming removed 3 bases from V and 5 bases from J; junction bases left unmatched: 7. Germline loops: CDR1 LNHDA, CDR2 SQIVND (reference sequence). The CDR3 coding sequence is TGTGCCAGTAGTATTCAGGGGGAATTCTATCAGCCCCAGCATTTT. This translates into CASSIQGEFYQPQHF.

The chain combines TRBV6-5 with TRBJ2-7; D is ambiguous. Germline CDR1 and CDR2: MNHEY and SVGAGI. The germline V and J ends were trimmed by 2 bases and 0 bases, with 11 bases remaining between them. CDR3 length: 15 amino acids. CDR3 amino acids: CASSYSFRSSYEQYF. CDR3 nucleotides: TGTGCCAGCAGTTACAGTTTCAGGAGCTCCTACGAGCAGTACTTC.

This rearrangement joins TRBV3-1 (or the pseudogene TRBV3-2) to TRBJ1-4; D is uncertain. Germline CDR1 LGHDT, CDR2 YNNKEL (reference sequence). The CDR3 contains 16 residues. Trimming took off 0 bases at V and 8 bases at J, with 16 bases between the two ends. The CDR3 loop is CASSQDPRWCREKLFF. CDR3 coding DNA: TGTGCCAGCAGCCAAGACCCCAGGTGGTGTAGAGAAAAACTGTTTTTT.